Listed here are 2 T cell receptor beta chains from one sample, sequenced in a study of blood T cell repertoires in COVID-19. Sequenced by immunoSEQ multiplex PCR; TCRdb stores in-frame clones only, minus some. The sample carries 120,000 to 150,000 clones, roughly 84% recorded once. Material for sequencing was peripheral blood. Receptors originate from a human donor in a cohort sampled during active COVID-19.

This clone was detected only once. The chain links TRBV10-3 to TRBJ1-2, with 7 bases that match TRBD1. The germline V gene has CDR1 ENHRY and CDR2 SYGVKD. This CDR3 comprises 14 residues. V was clipped by 7 bases and J by 5 bases; unmatched bases: 10. The CDR3 DNA reads as TGTGCCATCAATAGACAGGGTAGCCTTTATGGCTACACCTTC. This encodes CAINRQGSLYGYTF.

This CDR3 is CASSFRGVWYF. As DNA, the CDR3 is TGTGCCAGCAGCTTCAGGGGAGTTTGGTACTTC. The rearrangement links TRBV5-5 to TRBJ2-5; TRBD1 is a possible D gene (6 bases). Germline CDR1 SGHKS, CDR2 YYEKEE (reference sequence). V gave up 2 bases and J gave up 13 bases, with 12 bases separating them. The CDR3 spans 11 residues.